This passage covers 15 T cell receptor beta chains from one sample sequenced in a study of blood T cell repertoires in COVID-19. Only in-frame clones appear in the TCRdb table, and some are missing; sequencing was by immunoSEQ multiplex PCR. Of around 120,000 clones in the sample, more than 80% were seen once. The sequencing input was peripheral blood. These receptor sequences come from an elderly woman with acute or convalescent COVID-19.

The genes are TRBV7-8 and TRBJ2-7, with D unclear. Germline assignment: CDR1 SGHVS and CDR2 FQNEAQ. Trimming removed 1 base from V and 4 bases from J, with 14 bases in between. The CDR3 has 15 residues. The CDR3 bases are TGTGCCAGCAGCTTAGAACGGGTTTCAGATTACGAGCAGTACTTC. Its protein is CASSLERVSDYEQYF.

The chain links TRBV5-1 to TRBJ2-3; a weak D match, TRBD1 (5 bases). The CDR3 loop spans 15 amino acids. CDR1 SGHRS and CDR2 YFSETQ come from the germline V gene. Trimming pared 5 bases from V and 4 bases from J, leaving 17 bases between. The CDR3 bases are TGCGCCAGCAGTAGGGGCCCAGGGCAGGCAGATACGCAGTATTTT. Protein product: CASSRGPGQADTQYF.

The gene calls are TRBV27 and TRBJ1-1; the D is unclear. Germline V gene sequence: CDR1 MNHEY, CDR2 SMNVEV (reference sequence). The V and J ends lost 6 bases and 4 bases respectively, with 12 bases between them. The CDR3 is 13 amino acids. CDR3 sequence (DNA): TGTGCCAGCAGGAAGGGTGGGAGCACTGAAGCTTTCTTT. Translation gives CASRKGGSTEAFF.

As for this clone: One end of the junction varies from germline; a read error may be responsible. V is TRBV24-1 and J is TRBJ2-2, with D unclear. Germline values: CDR1 KGHDR, CDR2 SFDVKD. The CDR3 extends over 15 amino acids. This CDR3 is CASSPGSSNTGELFF. In DNA form, the CDR3 reads TGTGCCTCCAGCCCTGGCTCTTCGAACACCGGGGAGCTGTTTTTT.

The rearrangement joins TRBV6-5 to TRBJ2-5; 8 bases line up with TRBD2. V gave up 4 bases and J gave up 4 bases; unmatched junction bases: 8. The CDR3 runs to 15 residues. Germline lookup yields CDR1 MNHEY and CDR2 SVGAGI. CDR3 nucleotide sequence: TGTGCCAGCAGTTCTCCAGCGGGGGAGGGAGAGACCCAGTACTTC. Amino acid sequence: CASSSPAGEGETQYF.

This chain links TRBV4-3 with TRBJ2-7, with 7 bases identical to TRBD2. The V gene end was trimmed by 3 bases and the J gene end by 0 bases; junction bases not matched to a gene: 8. Germline CDR1 reads LGHNA; CDR2 reads YSLEER. The CDR3 sequence is 16 residues long. CDR3 in DNA: TGCGCCAGCAGCCAGGCCTTCGGGAGGTTCTCCTACGAGCAGTACTTC. Amino acids: CASSQAFGRFSYEQYF.

The J gene is TRBJ1-2, the V gene TRBV24-1; 8 bases agree with TRBD1. The V gene end was trimmed by 12 bases and the J gene end by 6 bases; junction bases not matched to a gene: 14. This CDR3 comprises 14 residues. The germline V gene has CDR1 KGHDR and CDR2 SFDVKD. The CDR3 DNA reads TGTGCCTTCTTCCGGGACAGGTTTGGCGATGGCTACACCTTC. Translated: CAFFRDRFGDGYTF.

J is TRBJ2-4 and V is TRBV6-6, with 11 bases matching TRBD2. V lost 5 bases and J lost 1; bases outside the gene matches: 10. CDR3 size: 18 residues. The V gene's germline CDR1 is MNHNY and CDR2 SVGAGI (reference sequence). The CDR3 bases are TGTGCCAGCAGTCCATTAGCGGGGGGGCATTCGGCCAAAAACATTCAGTACTTC. Protein product: CASSPLAGGHSAKNIQYF.

This chain connects TRBV9 to TRBJ2-1; the D gene is possibly TRBD1 (6 bases). The CDR3 contains 17 residues. Per germline, CDR1 SGDLS and CDR2 YYNGEE. Trimming took 1 base from V and 7 from J, leaving 21 bases between them. CDR3 sequence (DNA): TGTGCCAGCAGCGTAACGGGTTACAGGGAAAAGAAAAATGAGCAGTTCTTC. Encoded protein: CASSVTGYREKKNEQFF.

The chain has TRBV7-3 and TRBJ2-2; D perhaps matches TRBD1 (5 bases). The CDR3 spans 14 residues. CDR1 and CDR2 from the germline V gene are SGHTA and FQGTGA. V was cut by 5 bases and J by 6 bases, with 13 bases left in between. The CDR3 region has the DNA TGTGCCAGCAGCCCGATGTGGGGCTCCGGGGAGCTGTTTTTT. Protein sequence: CASSPMWGSGELFF.

This sequence joins TRBV6-5 and TRBJ2-7; 9 nucleotides align to TRBD1. CDR1 is MNHEY, CDR2 SVGAGI, per germline. CDR3 length: 14 amino acids. V gave up 5 bases and J gave up 2 bases; unmatched junction bases: 4. The CDR3 DNA reads as TGTGCCAGCAGTAAAAGGACAGGGGCCTACGAGCAGTACTTC. Translating it yields CASSKRTGAYEQYF.

The CDR3 DNA reads TGTGCCAGCATACCCTCAGGGGGCTTCTCACCCCTCCACTTT. It specifies CASIPSGGFSPLHF. J is TRBJ1-6 and V is TRBV7-2; 8 nucleotides agree with TRBD1. V was pared by 7 bases and J by 10 bases, with 9 bases of the junction left unmatched. The CDR3 totals 14 residues. Germline CDR1 reads SGHTA; CDR2 reads FQGNSA. Using reference TRBV7-2 and TRBJ1-6 for the parts outside the CDR3, the full variable domain is GAGVSQSPSNKVTEKGKDVELRCDPISGHTALYWYRQSLGQGLEFLIYFQGNSAPDKSGLPSDRFSAERTGGSVSTLTIQRTQQEDSAVYLCASIPSGGFSPLHFGNGTRLTVT.

This CDR3 reads CASSFWTGENSPLHF. CDR3 DNA: TGTGCCAGCAGCTTTTGGACAGGAGAGAATTCACCCCTCCACTTT. V and J are TRBV5-6 and TRBJ1-6, with 7 bases matching TRBD1. Germline-derived CDR1 and CDR2 are SGHDT and YYEEEE. The CDR3 loop spans 15 amino acids. The V gene end was trimmed by 2 bases and the J gene end by 7 bases; junction bases not matched to a gene: 6.

J is TRBJ2-3 and V is TRBV13, with 8 bases aligning to TRBD1. The CDR3 length is 16 residues. The V gene's germline CDR1 is PRHDT and CDR2 FYEKMQ (reference sequence). V was pared by 4 bases and J by 3 bases, with 9 bases of the junction left unmatched. CDR3 bases: TGTGCCAGCAGCTCTAACGCGGGACAGGTGACAGATACGCAGTATTTT. Protein: CASSSNAGQVTDTQYF. Combining the CDR3 with reference TRBV13 and TRBJ2-3 gives the whole variable domain AAGVIQSPRHLIKEKRETATLKCYPIPRHDTVYWYQQGPGQDPQFLISFYEKMQSDKGSIPDRFSAQQFSDYHSELNMSSLELGDSALYFCASSSNAGQVTDTQYFGPGTRLTVL.

The rearrangement uses TRBV13 and TRBJ2-3, with unresolved D. Looked up from germline, CDR1 is PRHDT and CDR2 is FYEKMQ (reference sequence). CDR3 length: 13 residues. V gave up 2 bases and J gave up 2 bases, with 5 bases separating them. The CDR3 DNA is TGTGCCAGCAGCTTACTCGTCACAGATACGCAGTATTTT. Its protein product is CASSLLVTDTQYF.